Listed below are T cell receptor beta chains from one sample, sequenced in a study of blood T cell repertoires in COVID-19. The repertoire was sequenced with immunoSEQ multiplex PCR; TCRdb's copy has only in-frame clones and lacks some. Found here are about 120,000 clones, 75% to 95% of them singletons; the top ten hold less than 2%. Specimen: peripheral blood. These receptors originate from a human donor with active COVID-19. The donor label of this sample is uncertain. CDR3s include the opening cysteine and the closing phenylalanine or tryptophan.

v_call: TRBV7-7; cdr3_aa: CASSQGQADTQYF
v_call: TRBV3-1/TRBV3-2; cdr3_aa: CASRTGTDSNQPQHF
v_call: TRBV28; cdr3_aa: CASTLSGGATDTQYF
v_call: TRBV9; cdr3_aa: CASSGQDLYEQYF
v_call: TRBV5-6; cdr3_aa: CASSWVGQGVNYGYTF
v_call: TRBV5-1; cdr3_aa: CASSSSTAGPYEQYF
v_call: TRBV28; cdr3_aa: CASSSLDRGNTEAFF
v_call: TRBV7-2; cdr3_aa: CASSFAGTSGGETQYF
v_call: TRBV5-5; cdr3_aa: CASSLSLEAFF
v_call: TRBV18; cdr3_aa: CASSSSTRDNTEAFF
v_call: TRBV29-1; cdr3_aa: CSVEKGQGSYEQYF
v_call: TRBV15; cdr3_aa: CATSRSGGRGGELFF
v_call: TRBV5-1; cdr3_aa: CASSLAAGGANEQFF
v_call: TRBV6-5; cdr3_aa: CASSYSRGGYTF
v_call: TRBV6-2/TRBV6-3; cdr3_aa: CASSRTTDSSYEQYF
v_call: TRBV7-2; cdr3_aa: CASSPGTSRGPKETQYF
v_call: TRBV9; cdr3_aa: CASSVGGGGSIGDTEAFF
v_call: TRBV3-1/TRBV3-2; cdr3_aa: CASSTGQGRWEQYF
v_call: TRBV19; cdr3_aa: CASSIARADNSPLHF
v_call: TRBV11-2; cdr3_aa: CASSLGDRVKETQYF
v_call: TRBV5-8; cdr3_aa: CASSLGTTNQPQHF
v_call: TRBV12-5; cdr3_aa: CASQGVNQPQHF
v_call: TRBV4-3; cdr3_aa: CASSQVAASGGTDTQYF
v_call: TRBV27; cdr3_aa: CASSGTGGFGSNQPQHF
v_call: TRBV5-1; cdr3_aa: CASSLDRGSYGYTF
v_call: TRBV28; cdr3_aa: CASSLSWSSYNSPLHF
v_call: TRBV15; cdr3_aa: CATSSPQGTQETQYF
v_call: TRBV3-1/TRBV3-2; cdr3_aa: CASSRSGRGGTDTQYF
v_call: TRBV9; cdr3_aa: CASSVLAGAYNEQFF
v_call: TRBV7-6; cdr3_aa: CASSSIPGSAYGYTF
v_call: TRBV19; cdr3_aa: CASSIPGQRDQETQYF
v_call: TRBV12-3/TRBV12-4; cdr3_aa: CASRDSFNYGYTF
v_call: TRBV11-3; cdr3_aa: CASSLDFAGGTDTQYF
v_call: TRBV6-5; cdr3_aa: CASSRPVAGGLMQYF
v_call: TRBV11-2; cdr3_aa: CASTPAGLSYEQYF
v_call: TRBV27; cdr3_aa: CASVLPGAEAFF
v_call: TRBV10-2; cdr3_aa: CASSRVGDTEAFF